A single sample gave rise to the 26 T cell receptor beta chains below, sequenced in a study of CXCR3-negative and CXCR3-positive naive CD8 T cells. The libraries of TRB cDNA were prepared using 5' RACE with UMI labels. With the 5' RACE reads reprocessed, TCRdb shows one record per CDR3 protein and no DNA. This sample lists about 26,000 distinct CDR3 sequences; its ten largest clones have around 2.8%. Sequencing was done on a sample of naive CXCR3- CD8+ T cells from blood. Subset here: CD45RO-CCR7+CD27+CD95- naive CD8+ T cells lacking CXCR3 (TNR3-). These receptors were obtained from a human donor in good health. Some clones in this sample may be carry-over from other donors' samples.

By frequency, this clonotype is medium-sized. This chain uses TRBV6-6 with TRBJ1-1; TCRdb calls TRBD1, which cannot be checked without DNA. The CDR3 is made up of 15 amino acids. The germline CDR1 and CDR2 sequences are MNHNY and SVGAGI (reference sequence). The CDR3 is CASSYIPGANTEAFF.

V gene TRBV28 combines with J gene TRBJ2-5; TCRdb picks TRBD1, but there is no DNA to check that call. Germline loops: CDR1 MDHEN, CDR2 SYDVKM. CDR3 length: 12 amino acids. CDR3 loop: CASTDRRETQYF.

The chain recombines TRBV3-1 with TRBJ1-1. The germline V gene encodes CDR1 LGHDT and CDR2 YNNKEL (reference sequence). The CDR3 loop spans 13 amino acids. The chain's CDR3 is CASSFSGNTEAFF.

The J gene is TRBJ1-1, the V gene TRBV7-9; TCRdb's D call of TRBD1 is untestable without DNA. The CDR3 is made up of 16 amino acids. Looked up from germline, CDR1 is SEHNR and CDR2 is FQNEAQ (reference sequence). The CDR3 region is CASSVPLQGAITEAFF.

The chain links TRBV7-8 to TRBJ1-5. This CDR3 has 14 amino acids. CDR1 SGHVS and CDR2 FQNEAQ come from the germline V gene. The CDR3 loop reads CASTQREGQGPQHF.

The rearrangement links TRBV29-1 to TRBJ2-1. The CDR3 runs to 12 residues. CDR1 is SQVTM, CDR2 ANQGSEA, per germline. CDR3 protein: CSVDSTAAEQFF.

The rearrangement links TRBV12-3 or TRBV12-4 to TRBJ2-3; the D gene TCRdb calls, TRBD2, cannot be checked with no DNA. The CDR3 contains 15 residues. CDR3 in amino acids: CASSGGADSTDTQYF.

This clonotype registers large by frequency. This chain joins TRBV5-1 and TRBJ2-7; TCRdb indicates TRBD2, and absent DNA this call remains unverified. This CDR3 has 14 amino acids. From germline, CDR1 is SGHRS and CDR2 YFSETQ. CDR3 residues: CASSPGLAGYEQYF.

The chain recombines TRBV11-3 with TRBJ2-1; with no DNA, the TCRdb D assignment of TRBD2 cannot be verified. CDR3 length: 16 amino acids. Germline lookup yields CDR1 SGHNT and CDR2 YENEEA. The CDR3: CASSSLSGGARDEQFF. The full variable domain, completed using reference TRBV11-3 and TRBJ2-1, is EAGVVQSPRYKIIEKKQPVAFWCNPISGHNTLYWYLQNLGQGPELLIRYENEEAVDDSQLPKDRFSAERLKGVDSTLKIQPAELGDSAVYLCASSSLSGGARDEQFFGPGTRLTVL.

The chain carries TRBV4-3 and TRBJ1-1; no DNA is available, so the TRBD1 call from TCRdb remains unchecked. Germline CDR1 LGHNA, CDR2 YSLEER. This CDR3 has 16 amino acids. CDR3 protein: CASSQVEGIGGTEAFF.

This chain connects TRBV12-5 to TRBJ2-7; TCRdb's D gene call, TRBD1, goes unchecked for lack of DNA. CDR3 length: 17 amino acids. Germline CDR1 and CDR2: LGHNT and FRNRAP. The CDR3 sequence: CASGLARGQGAKHEQYF. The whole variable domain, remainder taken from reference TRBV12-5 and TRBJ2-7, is DARVTQTPRHKVTEMGQEVTMRCQPILGHNTVFWYRQTMMQGLELLAYFRNRAPLDDSGMPKDRFSAEMPDATLATLKIQPSEPRDSAVYFCASGLARGQGAKHEQYFGPGTRLTVT.

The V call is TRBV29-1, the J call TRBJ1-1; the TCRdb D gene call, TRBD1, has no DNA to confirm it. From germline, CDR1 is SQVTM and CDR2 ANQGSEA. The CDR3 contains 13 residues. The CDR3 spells CSVEYWDTREAFF.

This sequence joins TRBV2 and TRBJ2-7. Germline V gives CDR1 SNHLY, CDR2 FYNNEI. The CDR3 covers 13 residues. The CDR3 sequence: CASSIRGPYEQYF.

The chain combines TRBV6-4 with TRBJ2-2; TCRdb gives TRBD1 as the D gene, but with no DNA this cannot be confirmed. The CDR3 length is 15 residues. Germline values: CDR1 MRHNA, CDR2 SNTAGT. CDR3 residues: CASSAKGLDTGELFF.

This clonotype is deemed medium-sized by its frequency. The CDR3 is CASSLAGTGGIRDQPQHF. The chain joins TRBV12-3 or TRBV12-4 to TRBJ1-5; TCRdb's assignment of TRBD1 cannot be checked, as there is no DNA. The CDR3 totals 18 residues.

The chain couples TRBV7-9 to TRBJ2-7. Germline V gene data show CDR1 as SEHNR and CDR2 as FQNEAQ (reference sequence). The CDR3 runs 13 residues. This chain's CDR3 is CASSSTASYEQYF.

CDR3 loop: CASSPGGPGGNTEAFF. The V gene is TRBV7-9, the J gene TRBJ1-1; TCRdb names TRBD1, which stays unverified in the absence of DNA. Germline loops: CDR1 SEHNR, CDR2 FQNEAQ (reference sequence). The CDR3 contains 16 residues.

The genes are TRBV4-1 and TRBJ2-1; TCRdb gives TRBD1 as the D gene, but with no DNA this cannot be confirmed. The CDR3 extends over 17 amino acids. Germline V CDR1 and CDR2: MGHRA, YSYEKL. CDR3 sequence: CASSQDPGSGGYNEQFF.

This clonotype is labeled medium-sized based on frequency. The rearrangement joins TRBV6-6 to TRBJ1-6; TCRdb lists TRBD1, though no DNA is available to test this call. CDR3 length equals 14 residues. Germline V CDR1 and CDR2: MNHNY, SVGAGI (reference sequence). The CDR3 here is CASSPPGTGSPLHF.

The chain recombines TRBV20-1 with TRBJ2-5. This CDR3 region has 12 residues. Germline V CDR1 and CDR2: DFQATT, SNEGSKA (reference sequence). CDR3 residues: CSARDFQETQYF.

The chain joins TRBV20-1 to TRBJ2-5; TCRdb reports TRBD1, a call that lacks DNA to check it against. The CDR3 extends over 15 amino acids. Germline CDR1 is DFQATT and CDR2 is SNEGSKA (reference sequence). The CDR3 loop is CSARTGTSVRETQYF.

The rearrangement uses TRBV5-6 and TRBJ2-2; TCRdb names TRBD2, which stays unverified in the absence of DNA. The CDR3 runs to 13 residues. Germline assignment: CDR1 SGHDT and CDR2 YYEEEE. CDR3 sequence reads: CASSLGPSRELFF. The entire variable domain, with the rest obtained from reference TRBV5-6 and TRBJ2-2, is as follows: DAGVTQSPTHLIKTRGQQVTLRCSPKSGHDTVSWYQQALGQGPQFIFQYYEEEERQRGNFPDRFSGHQFPNYSSELNVNALLLGDSALYLCASSLGPSRELFFGEGSRLTVL.

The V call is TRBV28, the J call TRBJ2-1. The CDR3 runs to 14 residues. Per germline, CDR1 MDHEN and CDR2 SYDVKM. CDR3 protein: CASSLLNLNNEQFF.

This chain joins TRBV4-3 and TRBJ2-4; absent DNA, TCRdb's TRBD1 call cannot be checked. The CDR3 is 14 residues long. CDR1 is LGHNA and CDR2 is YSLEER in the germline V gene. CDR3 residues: CASSLGQGQNIQYF.

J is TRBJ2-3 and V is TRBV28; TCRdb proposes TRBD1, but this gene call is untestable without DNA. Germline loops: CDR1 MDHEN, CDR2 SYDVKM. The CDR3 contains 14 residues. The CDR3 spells CASSLSGGRYTQYF.

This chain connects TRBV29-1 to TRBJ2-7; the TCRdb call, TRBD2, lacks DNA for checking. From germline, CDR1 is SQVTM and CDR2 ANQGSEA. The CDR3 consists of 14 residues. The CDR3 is CSVQAGTRGYEQYF.